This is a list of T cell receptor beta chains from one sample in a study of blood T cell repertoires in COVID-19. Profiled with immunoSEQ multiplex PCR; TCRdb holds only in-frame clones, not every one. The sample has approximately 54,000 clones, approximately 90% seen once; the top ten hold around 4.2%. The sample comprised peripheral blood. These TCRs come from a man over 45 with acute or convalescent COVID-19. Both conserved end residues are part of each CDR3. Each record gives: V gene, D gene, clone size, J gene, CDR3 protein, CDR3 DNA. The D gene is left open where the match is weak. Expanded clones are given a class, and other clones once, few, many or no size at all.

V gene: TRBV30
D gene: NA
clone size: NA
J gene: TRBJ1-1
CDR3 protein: CAWNLRTEAFF
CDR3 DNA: TGTGCCTGGAATCTGAGGACTGAAGCTTTCTTT

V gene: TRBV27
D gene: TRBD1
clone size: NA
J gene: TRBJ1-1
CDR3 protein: CASRDRGVGEAFF
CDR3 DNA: TGTGCCAGCAGGGACAGGGGCGTGGGTGAAGCTTTCTTT

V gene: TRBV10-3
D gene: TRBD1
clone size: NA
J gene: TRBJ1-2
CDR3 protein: CAISGQGDYGYTF
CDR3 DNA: TGTGCCATCAGCGGACAGGGGGACTATGGCTACACCTTC

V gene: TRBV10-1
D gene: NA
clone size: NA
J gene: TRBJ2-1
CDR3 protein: CASSRQVGNEQFF
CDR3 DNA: TGCGCCAGCAGTCGACAGGTAGGGAATGAGCAGTTCTTC

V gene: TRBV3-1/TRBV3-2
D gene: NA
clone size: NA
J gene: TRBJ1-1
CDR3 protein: CASSQEGRRGAEAFF
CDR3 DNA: TGTGCCAGCAGCCAAGAAGGACGCCGGGGAGCTGAAGCTTTCTTT

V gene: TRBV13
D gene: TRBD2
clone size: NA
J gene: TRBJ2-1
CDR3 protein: CASSLYSRTSGKSSYNEQFF
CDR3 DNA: TGTGCCAGCAGCTTATATTCCCGGACTAGCGGGAAAAGCTCCTACAATGAGCAGTTCTTC

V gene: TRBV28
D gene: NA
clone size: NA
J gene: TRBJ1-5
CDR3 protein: CASSILQGSNQPQHF
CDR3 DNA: TGTGCCAGCAGTATCTTACAGGGTAGCAATCAGCCCCAGCATTTT

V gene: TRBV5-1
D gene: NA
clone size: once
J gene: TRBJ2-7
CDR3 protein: CASSLLGFPYEQYF
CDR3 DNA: TGCGCCAGCAGCTTGCTCGGTTTTCCCTACGAGCAGTACTTC

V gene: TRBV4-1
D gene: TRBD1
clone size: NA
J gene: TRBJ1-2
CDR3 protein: CASSQDRTGYYGYTF
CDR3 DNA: TGCGCCAGCAGCCAAGATCGGACAGGGTACTATGGCTACACCTTC

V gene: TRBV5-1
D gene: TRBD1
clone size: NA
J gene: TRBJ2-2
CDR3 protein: CASGTGNTGELFF
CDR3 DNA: TGCGCCAGCGGGACAGGGAACACCGGGGAGCTGTTTTTT

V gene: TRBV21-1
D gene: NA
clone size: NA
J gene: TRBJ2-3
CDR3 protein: CASSKEASGYSSTDTQYF
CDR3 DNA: TGTGCCAGCAGCAAAGAGGCTAGCGGGTACTCGAGCACAGATACGCAGTATTTT

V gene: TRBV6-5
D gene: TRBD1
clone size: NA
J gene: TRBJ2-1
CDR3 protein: CASARTGYNEQFF
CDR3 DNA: TGTGCCAGCGCCAGGACAGGGTACAATGAGCAGTTCTTC

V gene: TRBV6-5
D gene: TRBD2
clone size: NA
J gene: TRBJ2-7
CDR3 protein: CASRTGTSRDEQYF
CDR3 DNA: TGTGCCAGCAGAACCGGGACTAGCAGAGATGAGCAGTACTTC

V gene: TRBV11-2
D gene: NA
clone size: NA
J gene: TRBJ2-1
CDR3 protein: CASSYAVRYNEQFF
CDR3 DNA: TGTGCCAGCAGCTACGCCGTGCGATACAATGAGCAGTTCTTC

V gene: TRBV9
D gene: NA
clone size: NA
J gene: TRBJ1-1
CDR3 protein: CASSVQLNTEAFF
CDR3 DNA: TGTGCCAGCAGCGTACAGTTGAACACTGAAGCTTTCTTT

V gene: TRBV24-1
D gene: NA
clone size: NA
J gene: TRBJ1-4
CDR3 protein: CATSDLRGSLFF
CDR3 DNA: TGTGCCACCAGTGATTTGAGGGGCAGCCTGTTTTTT

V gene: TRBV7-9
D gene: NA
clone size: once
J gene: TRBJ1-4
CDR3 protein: CASSSWDKGEKLFF
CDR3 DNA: TGTGCCAGCAGCTCTTGGGACAAAGGAGAAAAACTGTTTTTT

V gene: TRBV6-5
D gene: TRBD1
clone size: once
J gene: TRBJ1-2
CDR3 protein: CASSNTGQGVYGYTF
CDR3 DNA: TGTGCCAGCAGTAATACAGGACAGGGTGTCTATGGCTACACCTTC

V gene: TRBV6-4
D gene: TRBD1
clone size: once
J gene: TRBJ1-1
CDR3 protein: CASSDSPDRAEAFF
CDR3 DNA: TGTGCCAGCAGTGACTCACCGGACAGGGCTGAAGCTTTCTTT

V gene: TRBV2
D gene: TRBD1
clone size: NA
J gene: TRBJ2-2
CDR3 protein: CASSQTGSGELFF
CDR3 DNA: TGTGCCAGCAGCCAGACAGGGTCAGGAGAGCTGTTTTTT

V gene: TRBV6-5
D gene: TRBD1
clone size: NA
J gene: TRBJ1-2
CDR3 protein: CASSTLRRGEYGYTF
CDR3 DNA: TGTGCCAGCAGCACCCTACGCAGGGGGGAGTACGGCTACACCTTC

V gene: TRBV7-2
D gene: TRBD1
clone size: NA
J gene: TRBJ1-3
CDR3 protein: CASSPQDRGSGNTIYF
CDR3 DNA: TGTGCCAGCAGCCCTCAAGACAGGGGCTCTGGAAACACCATATATTTT

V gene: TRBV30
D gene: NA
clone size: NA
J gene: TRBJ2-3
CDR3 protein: CAWSDLTATDTQYF
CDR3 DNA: TGTGCCTGGAGTGATTTGACAGCCACAGATACGCAGTATTTT

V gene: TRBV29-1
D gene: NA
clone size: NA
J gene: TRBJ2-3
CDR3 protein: CSVEANPQTTQYF
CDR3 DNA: TGCAGCGTTGAGGCCAACCCACAGACTACGCAGTATTTT

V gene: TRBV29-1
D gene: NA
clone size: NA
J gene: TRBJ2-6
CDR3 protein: CSALAGDNSFSGANVLTF
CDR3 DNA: TGCAGCGCCCTGGCAGGGGATAACTCCTTCTCTGGGGCCAACGTCCTGACTTTC

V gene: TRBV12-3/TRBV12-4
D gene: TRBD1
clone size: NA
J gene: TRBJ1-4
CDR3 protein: CASTDRDEKLFF
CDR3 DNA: TGTGCCAGCACCGACAGGGACGAAAAACTGTTTTTT

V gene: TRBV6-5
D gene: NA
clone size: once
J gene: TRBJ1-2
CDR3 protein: CASSYSGQPSGYGYTF
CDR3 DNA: TGTGCCAGCAGTTACTCGGGGCAGCCCAGTGGGTATGGCTACACCTTC

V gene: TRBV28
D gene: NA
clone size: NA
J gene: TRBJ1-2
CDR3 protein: CASSLKDTATF
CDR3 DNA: TGTGCCAGCAGTTTGAAGGACACGGCGACCTTC

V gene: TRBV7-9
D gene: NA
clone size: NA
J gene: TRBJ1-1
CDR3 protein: CASSSGVNTEAFF
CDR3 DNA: TGTGCCAGCAGCTCAGGGGTGAACACTGAAGCTTTCTTT

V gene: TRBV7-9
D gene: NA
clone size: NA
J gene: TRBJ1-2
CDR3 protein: CASSQTQGHYGYTF
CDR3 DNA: TGTGCCAGCAGCCAAACACAGGGCCACTATGGCTACACCTTC

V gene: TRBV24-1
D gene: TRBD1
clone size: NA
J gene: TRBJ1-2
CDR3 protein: CATSDPRVGTGGYTF
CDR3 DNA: TGTGCCACCAGTGACCCCCGGGTGGGGACAGGTGGCTACACCTTC

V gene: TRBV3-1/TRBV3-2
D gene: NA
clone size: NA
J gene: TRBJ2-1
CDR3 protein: CASSPQRFNEQFF
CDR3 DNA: TGTGCCAGCAGCCCACAAAGATTCAATGAGCAGTTCTTC

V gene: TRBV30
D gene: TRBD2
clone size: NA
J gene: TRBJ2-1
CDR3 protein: CAWETGGSNEQFF
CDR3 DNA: TGTGCCTGGGAAACGGGAGGGAGCAATGAGCAGTTCTTC

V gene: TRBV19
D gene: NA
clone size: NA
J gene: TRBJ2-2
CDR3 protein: CASSIMGQVNTGELFF
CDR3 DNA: TGTGCCAGTAGTATAATGGGGCAGGTAAACACCGGGGAGCTGTTTTTT

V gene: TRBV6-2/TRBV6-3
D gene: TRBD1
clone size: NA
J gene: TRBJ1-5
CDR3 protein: CASSRQGQVHQPQHF
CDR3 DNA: TGTGCCAGCAGTCGCCAGGGACAGGTTCACCAGCCCCAGCATTTT

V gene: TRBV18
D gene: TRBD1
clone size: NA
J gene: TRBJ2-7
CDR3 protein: CASSGGQELYEQYF
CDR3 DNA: TGTGCCAGCTCAGGGGGACAGGAGCTCTACGAGCAGTACTTC

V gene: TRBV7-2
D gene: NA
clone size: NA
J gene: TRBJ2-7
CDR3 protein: CASSLPPSYEQYF
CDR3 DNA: TGTGCCAGCAGCTTACCTCCCTCCTACGAGCAGTACTTC

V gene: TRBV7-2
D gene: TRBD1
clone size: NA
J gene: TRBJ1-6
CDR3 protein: CASSLAGQGTSPLHF
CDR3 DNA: TGTGCCAGCAGCTTGGCAGGACAGGGCACTTCACCCCTCCACTTT

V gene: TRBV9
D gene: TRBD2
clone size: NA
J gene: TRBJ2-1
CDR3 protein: CASSVGSGRGYNEQFF
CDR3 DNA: TGTGCCAGCAGCGTAGGAAGCGGGAGGGGCTACAATGAGCAGTTCTTC

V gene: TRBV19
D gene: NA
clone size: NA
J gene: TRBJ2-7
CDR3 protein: CASSIDRGDEQYF
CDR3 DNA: TGTGCCAGTAGTATAGACAGGGGTGACGAGCAGTACTTC

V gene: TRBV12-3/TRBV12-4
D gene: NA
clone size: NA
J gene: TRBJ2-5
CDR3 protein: CASSPKETQYF
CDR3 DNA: TGTGCCAGCAGCCCCAAAGAGACCCAGTACTTC

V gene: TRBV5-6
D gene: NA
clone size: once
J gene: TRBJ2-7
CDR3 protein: CASSQPAVAQGYEQYF
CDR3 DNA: TGTGCCAGCAGCCAGCCCGCGGTAGCCCAAGGCTACGAGCAGTACTTC

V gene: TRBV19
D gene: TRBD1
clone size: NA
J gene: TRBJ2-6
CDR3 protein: CASRDRGHSGANVLTF
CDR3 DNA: TGTGCCAGCAGAGACAGGGGGCATTCTGGGGCCAACGTCCTGACTTTC

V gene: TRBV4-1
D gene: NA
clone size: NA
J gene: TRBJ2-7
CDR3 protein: CASSQDGGLGSGPYEQYF
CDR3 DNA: TGCGCCAGCAGCCAAGATGGGGGCCTTGGGAGCGGACCATACGAGCAGTACTTC

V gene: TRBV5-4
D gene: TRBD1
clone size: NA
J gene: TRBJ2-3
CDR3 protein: CASSLGLAGGSDTQYF
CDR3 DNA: TGTGCCAGCAGCTTGGGGCTGGCAGGGGGATCAGATACGCAGTATTTT

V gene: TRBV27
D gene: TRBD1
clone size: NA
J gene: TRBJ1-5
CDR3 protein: CASSRTGAPINQPQHF
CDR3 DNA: TGTGCCAGCAGCCGGACAGGGGCACCTATAAATCAGCCCCAGCATTTT

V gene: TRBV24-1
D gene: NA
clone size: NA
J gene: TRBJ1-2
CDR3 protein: CATSDSRTPNYGYTF
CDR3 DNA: TGTGCCACCAGTGATTCACGGACACCTAACTATGGCTACACCTTC

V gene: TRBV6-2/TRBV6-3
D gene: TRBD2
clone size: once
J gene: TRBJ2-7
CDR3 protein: CASSYSSGAYEQYF
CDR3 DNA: TGTGCCAGCAGTTACTCGAGCGGGGCGTACGAGCAGTACTTC

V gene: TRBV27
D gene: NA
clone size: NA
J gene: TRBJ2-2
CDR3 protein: CASSIYRDGELFF
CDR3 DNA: TGTGCCAGCAGTATCTACAGGGACGGGGAGCTGTTTTTT

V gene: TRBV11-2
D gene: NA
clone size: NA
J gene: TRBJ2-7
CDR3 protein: CASSLDFSVGGQYF
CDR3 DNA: TGTGCCAGCAGCTTAGATTTCTCTGTGGGGGGACAGTACTTC

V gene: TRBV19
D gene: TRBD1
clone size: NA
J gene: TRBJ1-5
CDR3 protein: CASTKDRAGQPQHF
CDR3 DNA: TGTGCCAGTACCAAGGACAGGGCCGGTCAGCCCCAGCATTTT

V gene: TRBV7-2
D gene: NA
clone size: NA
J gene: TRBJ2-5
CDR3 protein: CASSPTGWSVQETQYF
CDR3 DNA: TGTGCCAGCAGCCCCACAGGGTGGAGCGTACAAGAGACCCAGTACTTC